This section outlines one T cell receptor (beta chain) sequence together with its context. The antigen is unknown. This sample stems from a study of cytomegalovirus exposure and HLA in healthy donors. Study-wide results and caveats: The majority of CMV-associated TCR beta chains were reported as apparently HLA-restricted in a later analysis. Altogether, about 160 TCR beta chains were recorded as cytomegalovirus-associated.

This CDR3 spans 16 amino acids. Germline V CDR1 and CDR2: SGHRS, YFSETQ. Trimming stripped 0 bases from V and 1 base from J, with 14 bases between. Use of 60 Vbeta and 13 Jbeta primers characterized the PCR. Data came from immunoSEQ multiplex PCR; TCRdb stores just in-frame clones and leaves some out. This sample has around 100,000 clones; roughly 76% occur once, and the top ten carry about 3.7%. Source material: PBMCs. The chain recombines TRBV5-1 with TRBJ2-7; D unresolved. This clonotype was sampled from a middle-aged man in good health and CMV-seronegative. The CDR3 sequence: CASSLADQTLSYEQYF. DNA for the CDR3: TGCGCCAGCAGCTTGGCCGATCAGACTCTTTCCTACGAGCAGTACTTC.